This T cell receptor (beta chain) was sequenced in a study of early T cells in non-severe SARS-CoV-2 infection. Study summary: Chains from this unsorted whole-blood bulk RNA could not be paired. Study-level results: Private and CD4 specificities were missed by VDJdb matching, which favored anti-spike CD8 responses.

This clonotype was seen many times. Antigen unknown. Individual cDNA molecules carried attached unique molecular identifiers. TCRdb fed the 5' RACE reads into MiXCR, producing one record per CDR3 protein. The sample consists of more than 20,000 distinct CDR3 sequences, around 5.8% of them appearing once. Trimming stripped 5 bases from V and 6 bases from J, with 16 bases between. Germline CDR1 is LNHDA and CDR2 is SQIVND (reference sequence). The CDR3 spans 15 residues. The clonotype was recovered from an adult who was a healthcare worker with PCR-confirmed SARS-CoV-2 infection or an uninfected control (not recorded which). The chain recombines TRBV19 with TRBJ1-4, with D perhaps matching TRBD1 (6 bases). The sample was whole blood, taken at baseline. The CDR3 is CASSLGWGQYEKLFF. The DNA of the CDR3 is TGTGCCAGTAGTCTTGGGTGGGGGCAGTATGAAAAACTGTTTTTT.